Following are 16 T cell receptor beta chains from one sample sequenced in a study of PD-L1 blockade in urothelial cancer. Time point given: peripheral blood 6 weeks after treatment start. Generated by immunoSEQ multiplex PCR, the TCRdb table keeps only in-frame clones and is missing some. The sample holds 35,000 to 45,000 clones; around 90% are singletons and the top ten take 7.3%. Sample: PBMCs, taken around atezolizumab (anti-PD-L1) treatment. All receptors derive from a man in his 70s with urothelial cancer.

The table lists this clone with a count of one. This chain links TRBV27 with TRBJ2-7, with D unclear. The CDR3 has 12 amino acids. The germline gives CDR1 MNHEY, CDR2 SMNVEV (reference sequence). Deletions cut 2 bases from V and 5 bases from J, with 7 bases between. CDR3 coding DNA: TGTGCCAGCAGTTTACGAGGTAACGAGCAGTACTTC. Translation gives CASSLRGNEQYF.

V is TRBV5-1 and J is TRBJ2-7; perhaps TRBD1 as D (6 bases). The CDR3 length is 15 residues. Germline V gene sequence: CDR1 SGHRS, CDR2 YFSETQ. Trimming took 6 bases from V and 3 from J, leaving 19 bases between them. The CDR3 loop is CASTSQGYGNYEQYF. CDR3 DNA: TGCGCCAGCACCTCTCAGGGGTACGGGAACTACGAGCAGTACTTC.

The chain carries TRBV4-1 and TRBJ2-7; D may be TRBD2 (6 bases). CDR3 length: 15 residues. From germline, CDR1 is MGHRA and CDR2 YSYEKL. Deletions cut 6 bases from V and 0 bases from J, with 15 bases between. The CDR3 sequence: CASSSTGLSSYEQYF. In nucleotides, the CDR3 is TGCGCCAGCAGTTCCACGGGACTTAGCTCCTACGAGCAGTACTTC.

V is TRBV5-1 and J is TRBJ1-1; 10 bases are a match to TRBD1. From germline, CDR1 is SGHRS and CDR2 YFSETQ. Trimming took 4 bases from V and 4 from J; bases not matched to a gene: 7. The CDR3 covers 15 residues. The CDR3 sequence is CASSETDRGSTEAFF. In DNA form, the CDR3 reads TGCGCCAGCAGCGAAACGGACAGGGGGAGCACTGAAGCTTTCTTT.

This clone was seen a handful of times. The J gene is TRBJ1-2, the V gene TRBV21-1. TRBV21-1 has pseudogene status. The CDR3 sequence is 15 residues long. CDR3 bases: TGTGCCAGCAGCCGGGGGCGGGACCGGGAGGAGGGCTACACCTTC. Translation: CASSRGRDREEGYTF.

V and J are TRBV7-3 and TRBJ2-5; TRBD1 is a possible D gene (5 bases). This CDR3 spans 15 amino acids. The ends were cut back, 4 bases at V and 2 bases at J, with 14 bases in the middle. Germline CDR1 reads SGHTA; CDR2 reads FQGTGA. For the CDR3, the DNA is TGTGCCAGCAGCTCCCCGCAGGGTGGTCAAGAGACCCAGTACTTC. Translation gives CASSSPQGGQETQYF.

The rearrangement joins TRBV18 to TRBJ2-1; 8 positions match TRBD2. V shed 3 bases, J shed 8 bases, and the junction held 15 bases outside the gene matches. Germline lookup yields CDR1 KGHSH and CDR2 LQKENI. CDR3 length equals 17 residues. The CDR3 reads CASSPSLVTGGPYEQFF. The CDR3 DNA reads as TGTGCCAGCTCACCCTCCTTGGTAACGGGAGGGCCTTATGAGCAGTTCTTC.

This chain joins TRBV7-3 and TRBJ2-5; 7 bases map to TRBD2. Looked up from germline, CDR1 is SGHTA and CDR2 is FQGTGA. The CDR3 has 16 residues. J gave up 5 bases and V 3 bases, and 12 bases lay outside the gene matches. CDR3 DNA sequence: TGTGCCAGCAGCTTGAGGGCCGGGACTACCTGGGAGACCCAGTACTTC. It is translated as CASSLRAGTTWETQYF.

This chain joins TRBV7-9 and TRBJ2-1, with 14 nucleotides matching TRBD2. The CDR3 totals 17 residues. The trim removed 3 bases at V and 5 bases at J, leaving 6 bases unmatched. Germline assignment: CDR1 SEHNR and CDR2 FQNEAQ (reference sequence). As DNA, the CDR3 is TGTGCCAGCAGCTTTAGGGGACTAGCGGGAGAAAACAATGAGCAGTTCTTC. Translation: CASSFRGLAGENNEQFF. The variable domain in full, completed from reference TRBV7-9 and TRBJ2-1, reads DTGVSQNPRHKITKRGQNVTFRCDPISEHNRLYWYRQTLGQGPEFLTYFQNEAQLEKSRLLSDRFSAERPKGSFSTLEIQRTEQGDSAMYLCASSFRGLAGENNEQFFGPGTRLTVL.

The V call is TRBV5-1, the J call TRBJ2-5; TRBD1 matches 7 bases. V shed 4 bases and J 1 base; nucleotides not matched to a gene: 4. The V gene's germline CDR1 is SGHRS and CDR2 YFSETQ. This CDR3 has 14 residues. CDR3 region: CASSTQGTQETQYF. CDR3 in DNA: TGCGCCAGCAGCACACAGGGGACCCAAGAGACCCAGTACTTC.

The chain carries TRBV6-5 and TRBJ2-3; TRBD2 matches 7 bases. V lost 4 bases to trimming and J lost 7 bases; unmatched junction nucleotides: 14. CDR3 length: 16 amino acids. From germline, CDR1 is MNHEY and CDR2 SVGAGI. CDR3 bases: TGTGCCAGCAGTTCCCCACTTGGCGGGAGCGTCAATACGCAGTATTTT. This translates into CASSSPLGGSVNTQYF.

The chain has TRBV6-5 and TRBJ2-2; D is perhaps TRBD2 (6 bases). Trimming pared 2 bases from V and 3 bases from J, leaving 7 bases between. Germline lookup yields CDR1 MNHEY and CDR2 SVGAGI. This CDR3 comprises 14 residues. CDR3 sequence reads: CASSYQRDTGELFF. The DNA for the CDR3 is TGTGCCAGCAGTTACCAGCGGGACACCGGGGAGCTGTTTTTT.

This chain connects TRBV7-3 to TRBJ2-1, with D tentatively TRBD1 (5 bases). V lost 0 bases and J lost 1, with 16 bases in between. This CDR3 has 18 amino acids. CDR1 is SGHTA, CDR2 FQGTGA, per germline. The CDR3 here is CASSLTPQGDGSYNEQFF. The CDR3 bases are TGTGCCAGCAGCTTAACACCCCAGGGTGATGGGTCCTACAATGAGCAGTTCTTC.

This chain joins TRBV29-1 and TRBJ2-3; TRBD2 is a possible D gene (6 bases). The CDR3 contains 12 residues. V was trimmed by 7 bases and J by 2 bases, leaving 10 bases between them. Germline V gene sequence: CDR1 SQVTM, CDR2 ANQGSEA. The CDR3 coding sequence is TGCAGCGGGGGACTTAACACAGATACGCAGTATTTT. It is translated as CSGGLNTDTQYF.

The chain joins TRBV4-1 to TRBJ1-5, with 7 bases identical to TRBD1. Trimming at V came to 0 bases and at J to 7 bases, leaving 6 bases not matched to a gene. CDR1 is MGHRA and CDR2 is YSYEKL in the germline V gene. The CDR3 is 15 amino acids. The CDR3, as DNA: TGCGCCAGCAGCCAAGAAAGGGGGCCAAGGCAGCCCCAGCATTTT. It yields the protein CASSQERGPRQPQHF.

V is TRBV5-1 and J is TRBJ2-7; 9 bases map to TRBD1. CDR1 and CDR2 from the germline V gene are SGHRS and YFSETQ. This CDR3 region has 14 residues. The ends lost 4 bases at V and 5 bases at J; junction bases unmatched: 7. The CDR3 loop is CASSPRDRDNEQYF. CDR3 sequence (DNA): TGCGCCAGCAGCCCTCGGGACAGGGATAACGAGCAGTACTTC.